This T cell receptor beta chain is drawn from a study of blood T cell repertoires in COVID-19. The V gene's germline CDR1 is SEHNR and CDR2 FQNEAQ (reference sequence). V lost 5 bases to trimming and J lost 3 bases; unmatched junction nucleotides: 3. The length of the CDR3 is 15 residues. The assay was immunoSEQ multiplex PCR, and TCRdb's table has in-frame clones only and misses some. Of just under 65,000 clones in the sample, 65% to 80% are singletons; the top ten hold around 5%. Sequencing was carried out using peripheral blood. This clonotype originated in a human donor in a cohort sampled during active COVID-19. J is TRBJ1-4 and V is TRBV7-9; 10 positions match TRBD1. DNA for the CDR3: TGTGCCAGCAGCCGACAGGGGGCGGCTAATGAAAAACTGTTTTTT. Its protein product is CASSRQGAANEKLFF.